This T cell receptor (beta chain) was sequenced during a study of T-cell reconstitution after alpha-beta-depleted transplantation in children. Study-level results: In patients about two months after transplant, alpha-beta T cells reportedly arose from several hundred expanded graft clones.

For this clonotype: Its cognate antigen is unknown.

V was pared by 7 bases and J by 7 bases, with 7 bases of the junction left unmatched. The germline CDR1 and CDR2 sequences are SQVTM and ANQGSEA. The CDR3 runs 12 residues. The authors prepared the TCRbeta library with unique molecular identifiers. TCRdb processed the PCR reads anew with MiXCR; each CDR3 protein has one entry. The sample comprises fewer than 550,000 distinct CDR3 sequences, 9.5% to 12% of which are singletons, and around 13% rests with the top ten. This chain uses TRBV29-1 with TRBJ2-1, with 7 bases fitting TRBD2. The TCR comes from a female patient between 2 and 10 years old who had a stem cell transplant for aplastic anemia, so the T cells may come from the graft donor. Sequenced here: PBMCs, mostly from graft donor cells, sampled 180 days after TCRalphabeta/CD19-depleted stem cell transplant. The CDR3 region has the DNA TGCAGCGCCCTTTGGGGAGGGAATGAGCAGTTCTTC. Residues: CSALWGGNEQFF.